This T cell receptor beta chain was sequenced during a study of blood T cell repertoires in COVID-19. For the study at large: Samples came from the United States, Italy and Spain, spanning acute and convalescent COVID-19. Sample material is recorded as cDNA or gDNA derived from T cells, B-cell-depleted T cells, or PBMCs.

Original methodology: The assay estimated nucleated cells by amplifying reference gene primers. Some clones are missing from TCRdb's copy, which holds only in-frame ones; the method was immunoSEQ multiplex PCR. V, J and clone size were drawn from that table, and D and trimming were deduced from the DNA. The sample yields some 670,000 clones, around 89% seen once. CDR3 length: 14 residues. In germline, CDR1 is MNHEY, CDR2 SVGAGI. The V end was cut by 10 bases, the J end by 4 bases, with 19 bases between. The J gene is TRBJ1-1, the V gene TRBV6-5; the D is unclear. Material: peripheral blood. The receptor's source is a woman aged 18-29 years with acute or convalescent COVID-19. This CDR3 reads CATLIRRASTEAFF. The CDR3 DNA is TGTGCCACCCTCATAAGGAGGGCCAGCACTGAAGCTTTCTTT.